This is a list of T cell receptor beta chains from one sample in a study of shared clonotypes between healthy human individuals. This table comes from immunoSEQ multiplex PCR, and its TCRdb copy is limited to in-frame clones, with some not included. The repertoire holds around 500,000 clones, with approximately 78% as singletons. Sequencing was done on a sample of PBMCs. The receptors derive from a woman between 40 and 55 years old in good health. Some clones in this sample may be carry-over from other donors' samples. CDR3s include the opening cysteine and the closing phenylalanine or tryptophan. A D gene is named only where the DNA matches it firmly. Size is stated for part of the rows, as once, few or many counts, or as a class when the clone is expanded.

d_gene,j_gene,abundance,v_gene,CDR3aa,CDR3nt
-,TRBJ2-2,once,TRBV7-3,CASSLTSGARDTGELFF,TGTGCCAGCAGCTTAACTAGCGGAGCTAGAGACACCGGGGAGCTGTTTTTT
-,TRBJ1-1,-,TRBV11-3,CASSFTSGYTEAFF,TGTGCCAGCAGCTTCACTTCAGGGTACACTGAAGCTTTCTTT
TRBD1,TRBJ1-2,-,TRBV11-2,CASSADLGQDYGYTF,TGTGCCAGCAGCGCAGATCTGGGACAGGACTATGGCTACACCTTC
-,TRBJ2-2,-,TRBV11-2,CASSRTAGQGELFF,TGTGCCAGCAGCCGCACAGCAGGCCAAGGGGAGCTGTTTTTT
-,TRBJ1-1,-,TRBV5-6,CASSFYQGFVTEAFF,TGTGCCAGCAGCTTTTATCAGGGATTCGTAACTGAAGCTTTCTTT
-,TRBJ2-7,-,TRBV23-1,CASSQSPAHAFYEQYF,TGCGCCAGCAGTCAATCGCCAGCCCACGCCTTCTACGAGCAGTACTTC
TRBD1,TRBJ2-1,-,TRBV19,CASSNRDRGSSVQFF,TGTGCCAGTAGTAACCGGGACAGGGGCTCTTCGGTGCAGTTCTTC
-,TRBJ1-5,-,TRBV28,CASSLTEMGNQPQHF,TGTGCCAGCAGTTTAACAGAAATGGGCAATCAGCCCCAGCATTTT
-,TRBJ1-1,-,TRBV21-1,CATGEGTGVPEAFF,TGTGCCACCGGGGAGGGGACAGGGGTTCCTGAAGCTTTCTTT
TRBD1,TRBJ1-2,-,TRBV19,CASSIVPGTATNGYTF,TGTGCCAGTAGTATAGTCCCCGGGACAGCCACTAATGGCTACACCTTC
-,TRBJ2-7,-,TRBV7-3,CASSFGPTYEQYF,TGTGCCAGCAGCTTCGGACCCACCTACGAGCAGTACTTC
-,TRBJ1-2,-,TRBV28,CASSLPTPPGYTF,TGTGCCAGCAGTCTCCCTACCCCGCCTGGCTACACCTTC
TRBD2,TRBJ2-7,once,TRBV5-6,CASSPSTSGNYEQYF,TGTGCCAGCAGCCCCTCGACTAGCGGCAACTACGAGCAGTACTTC
TRBD2,TRBJ2-3,few,TRBV7-9,CASSDPLESGRASATQYF,TGTGCCAGCAGCGACCCCCTCGAGAGCGGGAGGGCCTCCGCTACGCAGTATTTT
-,TRBJ1-5,-,TRBV5-5,CASSLLQAGGRNQPQHF,TGTGCCAGCAGCTTACTCCAGGCGGGAGGGCGCAATCAGCCCCAGCATTTT
-,TRBJ2-5,-,TRBV6-5,CASSYSGGEETQYF,TGTGCCAGCAGTTACAGCGGCGGCGAAGAGACCCAGTACTTC
-,TRBJ1-2,-,TRBV21-1,CASSTQDRAVVTHGYTF,TGTGCCAGCAGCACCCAAGACAGGGCGGTCGTAACTCATGGCTACACCTTC
TRBD1,TRBJ1-2,-,TRBV19,CASRGGRYYGYTF,TGTGCCAGTAGAGGGGGCCGGTACTATGGCTACACCTTC
-,TRBJ2-2,-,TRBV6-1,CASSEILTGTGELFF,TGTGCCAGCAGTGAAATACTTACAGGGACCGGGGAGCTGTTTTTT
-,TRBJ1-1,-,TRBV28,CASSSLSARTEAFF,TGTGCCAGCAGCTCCCTGTCTGCTCGGACTGAAGCTTTCTTT
-,TRBJ2-1,-,TRBV11-3,CASSPGLTNEQFF,TGTGCCAGCAGCCCCGGACTAACCAATGAGCAGTTCTTC
-,TRBJ1-1,-,TRBV25-1,CASSEYSSTEAFF,TGTGCCAGCAGTGAATATTCTAGCACTGAAGCTTTCTTT
-,TRBJ2-7,many,TRBV6-5,CASSPLASFYEQYF,TGTGCCAGCAGTCCCTTAGCCTCATTCTACGAGCAGTACTTC
TRBD1,TRBJ1-3,-,TRBV6-6,CASSWTGSGNTIYF,TGTGCCAGCAGTTGGACAGGGTCTGGAAACACCATATATTTT
-,TRBJ1-2,-,TRBV30,CAWSYRTYGYTF,TGTGCCTGGAGTTACAGGACCTATGGCTACACCTTC
-,TRBJ1-4,-,TRBV27,CASSDTGSANEKLFF,TGTGCCAGCAGTGACACAGGGTCGGCTAATGAAAAACTGTTTTTT
-,TRBJ1-2,-,TRBV5-1,CASSLDQGRDYGYTF,TGCGCCAGCAGCTTGGATCAGGGTCGGGACTATGGCTACACCTTC
TRBD2,TRBJ2-1,-,TRBV5-1,CASSFGAGGPEEQFF,TGCGCCAGCAGCTTCGGAGCGGGAGGGCCAGAGGAGCAGTTCTTC
-,TRBJ1-2,-,TRBV28,CASSSPNYGYTF,TGTGCCAGCAGCTCCCCTAACTATGGCTACACCTTC
TRBD1,TRBJ1-6,-,TRBV2,CASRDRLLRLHF,TGTGCCAGCCGGGACAGGCTCTTACGACTCCACTTT
-,TRBJ1-1,-,TRBV5-1,CASSAGQNTEAFF,TGCGCCAGCAGCGCCGGCCAAAACACTGAAGCTTTCTTT
-,TRBJ2-5,-,TRBV5-4,CASSPDLGGGAETQYF,TGTGCCAGCAGCCCCGACCTGGGGGGAGGTGCAGAGACCCAGTACTTC
-,TRBJ1-1,-,TRBV7-9,CASSFAQAGNTEAFF,TGTGCCAGCAGCTTCGCCCAGGCGGGTAACACTGAAGCTTTCTTT
TRBD2,TRBJ2-3,-,TRBV7-2,CASSLATSGRDTQYF,TGTGCCAGCAGCTTAGCGACTAGCGGGAGGGATACGCAGTATTTT
-,TRBJ2-3,-,TRBV5-1,CASSLALGGGRTDTQYF,TGCGCCAGCAGCTTGGCCTTAGGAGGGGGCCGTACAGATACGCAGTATTTT
TRBD1,TRBJ1-5,-,TRBV5-1,CASSQTGGGQPQHF,TGCGCCAGCAGCCAGACAGGGGGCGGTCAGCCCCAGCATTTT
-,TRBJ1-1,-,TRBV5-5,CASSLLASLNTEAFF,TGTGCCAGCAGCTTGCTCGCGTCACTGAACACTGAAGCTTTCTTT
TRBD2,TRBJ2-5,-,TRBV7-9,CASSLGGLQETQYF,TGTGCCAGCAGCTTAGGGGGACTACAAGAGACCCAGTACTTC
-,TRBJ1-1,-,TRBV5-6,CASSRWGVNTEAFF,TGTGCCAGCAGCCGCTGGGGGGTGAACACTGAAGCTTTCTTT
TRBD1,TRBJ1-5,once,TRBV29-1,CSVTGTGINQPQHF,TGCAGCGTGACCGGGACAGGGATCAATCAGCCCCAGCATTTT